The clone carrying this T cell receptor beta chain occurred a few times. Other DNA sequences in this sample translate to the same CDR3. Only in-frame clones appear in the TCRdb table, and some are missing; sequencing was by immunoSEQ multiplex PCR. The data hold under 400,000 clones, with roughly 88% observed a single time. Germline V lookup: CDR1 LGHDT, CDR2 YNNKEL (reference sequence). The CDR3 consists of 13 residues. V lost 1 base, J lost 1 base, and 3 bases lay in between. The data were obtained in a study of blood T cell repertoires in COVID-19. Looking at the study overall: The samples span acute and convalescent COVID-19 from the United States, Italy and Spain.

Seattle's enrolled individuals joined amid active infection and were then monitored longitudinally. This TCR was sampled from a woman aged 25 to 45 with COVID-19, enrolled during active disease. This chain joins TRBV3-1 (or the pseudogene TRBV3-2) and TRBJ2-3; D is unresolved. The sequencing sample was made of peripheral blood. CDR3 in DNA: TGTGCCAGCAGCCAAGGGCGCACAGATACGCAGTATTTT. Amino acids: CASSQGRTDTQYF.